A single sample gave rise to the 19 T cell receptor beta chains below, sequenced in a study of patients and donors after allogeneic stem cell transplantation. TCRdb itself ran the RT-PCR reads through MiXCR, one entry per CDR3 protein. The sample contains about 57,000 distinct CDR3 sequences, 13% of which appear only once. Sequenced: blood, either unsorted or a sorted T cell fraction (not recorded which). The receptors shown here come from a human donor who was either an allogeneic HSCT recipient or a stem cell or donor lymphocyte infusion donor (not recorded which). It is not recorded whose cells these are; they may come from a transplant donor.

The V and J genes are TRBV9 and TRBJ2-7; 7 positions agree with TRBD2. Germline trimming cut 3 bases from V and 5 bases from J; bases unmatched to any gene: 11. In germline, CDR1 is SGDLS, CDR2 YYNGEE. The length of the CDR3 is 15 residues. For the CDR3, the DNA is TGTGCCAGCAGCGCCCTGCCTAGCGGAGACCACGAGCAGTACTTC. It is translated as CASSALPSGDHEQYF.

In its sample, this clonotype was seen many times. This chain uses TRBV12-3 or TRBV12-4 with TRBJ1-2; TRBD1 might be the D (5 bases). V dropped 2 bases and J dropped 0 bases, with 13 bases sitting between them. This CDR3 has 16 amino acids. CDR3 DNA sequence: TGTGCCAGCAGTTTACCGCCGCCGGGGCCTAACTATGGCTACACCTTC. It is translated as CASSLPPPGPNYGYTF.

V and J are TRBV27 and TRBJ2-7; D unresolved. Germline V gene sequence: CDR1 MNHEY, CDR2 SMNVEV (reference sequence). Trimming stripped 7 bases from V and 0 bases from J, with 16 bases between. This CDR3 comprises 15 residues. CDR3 sequence reads: CASTGTGTTSYEQYF. The CDR3 DNA is TGTGCCAGCACCGGCACCGGAACCACCTCCTACGAGCAGTACTTC.

V gene TRBV7-3 combines with J gene TRBJ1-2, with no clear D. V was shortened by 0 bases and J by 1 base, with 3 bases between the two germline ends. Germline CDR1 reads SGHTA; CDR2 reads FQGTGA. This CDR3 region has 13 residues. The CDR3 loop reads CASSLTSNYGYTF. The DNA of the CDR3 is TGTGCCAGCAGCTTAACCAGTAACTATGGCTACACCTTC. Full variable domain (missing parts from reference TRBV7-3 and TRBJ1-2): GAGVSQTPSNKVTEKGKYVELRCDPISGHTALYWYRQSLGQGPEFLIYFQGTGAADDSGLPNDRFFAVRPEGSVSTLKIQRTERGDSAVYLCASSLTSNYGYTFGSGTRLTVV.

Regarding this clonotype: This may stem from a read error, because a much larger clone lies one nucleotide away. V is TRBV27 and J is TRBJ1-1, with D tentatively TRBD1 (5 bases). The V gene lost 3 bases and the J gene lost 4 bases, with 9 bases spanning the gap. The CDR3 covers 13 residues. Germline CDR1 is MNHEY and CDR2 is SMNVEV (reference sequence). The CDR3 spells CASSLGPGTEAFF. The CDR3 DNA follows: TGTGCCAGCAGTTTGGGGCCGGGCACTGAAGCTTTCTTT.

This rearrangement joins TRBV29-1 to TRBJ2-5, with a weak D call TRBD1 (5 bases). V was cut by 4 bases and J by 2 bases, with 8 bases left in between. The CDR3 is made up of 12 amino acids. The germline CDR1 and CDR2 sequences are SQVTM and ANQGSEA. The CDR3 is CSVVGAQETQYF. CDR3 DNA: TGCAGCGTTGTAGGGGCTCAAGAGACCCAGTACTTC.

The rearrangement joins TRBV10-3 to TRBJ2-5; D is uncertain. This CDR3 has 15 amino acids. Trimming left V 2 bases short and J 2 bases short, with 12 bases between. Germline V lookup: CDR1 ENHRY, CDR2 SYGVKD. CDR3 loop: CAISEPLAGQETQYF. CDR3 nucleotides: TGTGCCATCAGTGAGCCCCTCGCAGGTCAAGAGACCCAGTACTTC.

This clonotype was seen many times. This sequence joins TRBV12-3 or TRBV12-4 and TRBJ2-1, with 8 bases identical to TRBD2. With V trimmed by 4 bases and J by 4 bases, 12 bases remained unmatched. CDR3 length equals 17 residues. As DNA, the CDR3 is TGTGCCAGCAGTTCCACCTCCACTAGCGGAAGTTACAATGAGCAGTTCTTC. Its translation: CASSSTSTSGSYNEQFF.

V and J are TRBV5-1 and TRBJ2-7; possible D gene TRBD1, 6 bases. The CDR3 is 14 amino acids. From germline, CDR1 is SGHRS and CDR2 YFSETQ. Trimming removed 4 bases at V and 3 bases at J, with 14 bases between. CDR3 DNA sequence: TGCGCCAGCAGCACGGACAGTTTCTTCTACGAGCAGTACTTC. Translation: CASSTDSFFYEQYF.

This clonotype was recorded at least ten times. The J gene is TRBJ1-1, the V gene TRBV24-1, with 8 bases fitting TRBD1. The CDR3 contains 13 residues. V gave up 7 bases and J gave up 5 bases; unmatched junction bases: 5. Germline V CDR1 and CDR2: KGHDR, SFDVKD. The CDR3 loop reads CATSEDRETEAFF. CDR3 DNA: TGTGCCACCAGCGAGGACAGGGAGACTGAAGCTTTCTTT.

In this sample, this clonotype turned up a few times. The gene calls are TRBV5-1 and TRBJ2-2; 8 positions match TRBD2. Germline V gives CDR1 SGHRS, CDR2 YFSETQ. The CDR3 totals 14 residues. The junction had 4 bases not matched to a gene; V was cut back by 2 bases and J by 7 bases. The CDR3 is CASSFLLADGELFF. The CDR3 region has the DNA TGCGCCAGCAGCTTTCTACTAGCGGACGGGGAGCTGTTTTTT.

The sample holds a few counts of this clonotype. V and J are TRBV7-6 and TRBJ1-4; D is ambiguous. Trimming stripped 0 bases from V and 5 bases from J, with 7 bases between. Germline CDR1 is SGHVS and CDR2 is FNYEAQ. The CDR3 is 14 residues long. The CDR3 region is CASSLATGNEKLFF. CDR3 in DNA: TGTGCCAGCAGCTTAGCGACGGGGAATGAAAAACTGTTTTTT.

The gene calls are TRBV6-7 and TRBJ2-1; D gene unclear. TRBV6-7 is designated an ORF whose function remains uncertain. The length of the CDR3 is 10 residues. V lost 11 bases and J 5 bases, leaving 7 bases between the germline ends. Here the CDR3 reads CAERDNEQFF. CDR3 DNA: TGTGCCGAACGGGACAATGAGCAGTTCTTC.

This clonotype was observed a handful of times. This rearrangement joins TRBV4-2 to TRBJ2-2; D remains unclear. V gave up 0 bases and J gave up 0 bases, with 5 bases separating them. Per germline, CDR1 LGHNA and CDR2 YNFKEQ. The length of the CDR3 is 15 residues. CDR3 in DNA: TGTGCCAGCAGCCAAGATTCCCCGAACACCGGGGAGCTGTTTTTT. Amino acid sequence: CASSQDSPNTGELFF.

This clonotype occurred many times. The V and J genes are TRBV10-3 and TRBJ1-5; D gene uncertain. The V end was cut by 3 bases, the J end by 5 bases, with 14 bases between. Germline-derived CDR1 and CDR2 are ENHRY and SYGVKD. CDR3 length: 15 residues. For the CDR3, the DNA is TGTGCCATCAGTGAAGAAGACTCCCTCGATCAGCCCCAGCATTTT. This sequence encodes CAISEEDSLDQPQHF.

This clonotype was recorded once. This chain uses TRBV6-5 with TRBJ2-7, with D tentatively TRBD1 (7 bases). The CDR3 runs to 14 residues. Germline-derived CDR1 and CDR2 are MNHEY and SVGAGI. V shed 5 bases and J shed 4 bases, with 15 bases lying between them. The DNA of the CDR3 is TGTGCCAGCAGTCCCGGAGGGGGCAAGTACGAGCAGTACTTC. This codes for CASSPGGGKYEQYF.

The table lists this clonotype with a few counts. V and J are TRBV29-1 and TRBJ2-7, with a tentative D call TRBD1 (6 bases). This CDR3 region has 14 residues. The V gene lost 4 bases and the J gene lost 2 bases, with 15 bases spanning the gap. Germline CDR1 is SQVTM and CDR2 is ANQGSEA. The CDR3 DNA reads as TGCAGCGTTGCCTCGGACAGCCTGCCCTACGAGCAGTACTTC. This gives the protein CSVASDSLPYEQYF.

In its sample, this clonotype was seen a few times. The chain employs TRBV30 and TRBJ1-3; no clear D gene. With 2 bases removed from V and 4 bases from J, the gap between germline ends came to 18 bases. Germline V gene data show CDR1 as GTSNPN and CDR2 as SVGIG (reference sequence). This CDR3 region has 16 residues. As DNA, the CDR3 is TGTGCCTGGAGTCCGGACTTGGGCATCAACGGAAACACCATATATTTT. It specifies CAWSPDLGINGNTIYF.

The chain uses TRBV5-1 and TRBJ2-7; D possibly uses TRBD1 or TRBD2 (6 bases each). Germline-derived CDR1 and CDR2 are SGHRS and YFSETQ. This CDR3 region has 15 residues. V lost 0 bases and J lost 1, with 11 bases in between. CDR3 DNA: TGCGCCAGCAGCTTGGAGGGGGGTTGGTCCTACGAGCAGTACTTC. Protein sequence: CASSLEGGWSYEQYF.